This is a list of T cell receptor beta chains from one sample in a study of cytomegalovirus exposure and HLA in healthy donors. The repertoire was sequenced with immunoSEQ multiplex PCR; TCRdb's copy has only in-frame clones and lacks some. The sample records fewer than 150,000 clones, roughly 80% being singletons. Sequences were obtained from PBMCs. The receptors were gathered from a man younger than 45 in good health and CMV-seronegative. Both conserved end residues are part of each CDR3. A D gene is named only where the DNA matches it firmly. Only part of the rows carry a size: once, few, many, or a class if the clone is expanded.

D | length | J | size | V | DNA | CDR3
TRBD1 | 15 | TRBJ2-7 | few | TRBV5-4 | TGTGCCAGCAGCTTGGGTGGGACAGGGGAGTACGAGCAGTACTTC | CASSLGGTGEYEQYF
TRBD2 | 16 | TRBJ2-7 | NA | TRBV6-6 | TGTGCCAGCAGTTATAGGTCCGGCGGGAGATACTACGAGCAGTACTTC | CASSYRSGGRYYEQYF
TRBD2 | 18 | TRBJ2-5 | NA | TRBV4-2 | TGTGCCAGCAGCCAAGTAGGGACTAGCGGGAGGATACAAGAGACCCAGTACTTC | CASSQVGTSGRIQETQYF
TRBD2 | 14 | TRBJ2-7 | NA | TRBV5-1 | TGCGCCAGCAGCACCATAGCGGGAGCGTACGAGCAGTACTTC | CASSTIAGAYEQYF
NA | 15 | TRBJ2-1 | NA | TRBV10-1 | TGCGCCAGCAGTGATGGGGGAGGTTCGGACAATGAGCAGTTCTTC | CASSDGGGSDNEQFF
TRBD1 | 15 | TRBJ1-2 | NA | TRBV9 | TGTGCCAGCAGGGCAACCGGGACAGGCAGCTATGGCTACACCTTC | CASRATGTGSYGYTF
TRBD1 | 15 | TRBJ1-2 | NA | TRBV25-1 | TGTGCCAGCAGTGTAACCCGACAGGGCGCCTATGGCTACACCTTC | CASSVTRQGAYGYTF
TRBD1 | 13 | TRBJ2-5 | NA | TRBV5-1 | TGCGCCAGCAGCTTTGGGGACAGGGAGACCCAGTACTTC | CASSFGDRETQYF
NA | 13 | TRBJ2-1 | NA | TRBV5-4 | TGTGCAGAGCGAGGCAGGGAAGACAATGAGCAGTTCTTC | CAERGREDNEQFF
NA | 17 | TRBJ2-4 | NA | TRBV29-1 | TGCAGCGTTGAAGTCGGGCGGCAGGGGATTTTAAAAAACATTCAGTACTTC | CSVEVGRQGILKNIQYF
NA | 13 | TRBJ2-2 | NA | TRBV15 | TGTGCCACCAGCAGGGCACCTTTCGGGGAGCTGTTTTTT | CATSRAPFGELFF
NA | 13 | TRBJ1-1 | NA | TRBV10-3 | TGTGCCAGCCTTCTGGGGGGGAACACTGAAGCTTTCTTT | CASLLGGNTEAFF
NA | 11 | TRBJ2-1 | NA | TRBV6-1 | TGTGCCGGCGGACTTTACAATGAGCAGTTCTTC | CAGGLYNEQFF
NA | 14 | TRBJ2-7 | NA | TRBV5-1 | TGCGCCAGCAGCCCCGGACTTTTCTCCTACGAGCAGTACTTC | CASSPGLFSYEQYF
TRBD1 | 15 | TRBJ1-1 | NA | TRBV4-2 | TGTGCCAGCAGCCCGAAAGACAGGGAGAAGACTGAAGCTTTCTTT | CASSPKDREKTEAFF
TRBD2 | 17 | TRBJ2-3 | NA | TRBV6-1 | TGTGCCAGCAGTGACCTACTAGCGGGAGGGCACACAGATACGCAGTATTTT | CASSDLLAGGHTDTQYF
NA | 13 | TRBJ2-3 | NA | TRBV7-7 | TGTGCTAGCAGCCCCCCCGGGACAGATACGCAGTATTTT | CASSPPGTDTQYF
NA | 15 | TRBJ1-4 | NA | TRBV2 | TGTGCCAGCAGTGAGTACAGGGAATTGGGTGAAAAACTGTTTTTT | CASSEYRELGEKLFF
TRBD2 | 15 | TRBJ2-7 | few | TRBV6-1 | TGTGCCAGCAGTGAATCCCTAGCGGGGCCCTACGAGCAGTACTTC | CASSESLAGPYEQYF
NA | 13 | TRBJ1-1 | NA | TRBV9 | TGTGCCAGCAGCGTGACAGGCAACACTGAAGCTTTCTTT | CASSVTGNTEAFF
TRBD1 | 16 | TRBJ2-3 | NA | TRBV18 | TGTGCCAGCTCATCGGGACAGGGGGCGCAGGGAGATACGCAGTATTTT | CASSSGQGAQGDTQYF
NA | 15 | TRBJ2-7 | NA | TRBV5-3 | TGTGCCAGAAGCTTGGTGCGGGACCTCCACTACGAGCAGTACTTC | CARSLVRDLHYEQYF
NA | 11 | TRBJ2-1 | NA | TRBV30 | TGTGCCTGGTCCAGGGACAATGAGCAGTTCTTC | CAWSRDNEQFF
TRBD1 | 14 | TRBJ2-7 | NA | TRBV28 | TGTGCCAGCAGTTTGGGACAGGGAAATAACGAGCAGTACTTC | CASSLGQGNNEQYF
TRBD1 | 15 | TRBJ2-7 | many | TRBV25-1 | TGTGCCAGCAGTGAATCTAGGGGGCGCCCGGGCGAGCAGTACTTC | CASSESRGRPGEQYF
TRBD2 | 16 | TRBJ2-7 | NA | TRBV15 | TGTGCCACCAGCAGACTCGGGACTAGCGGGATCTACGAGCAGTACTTC | CATSRLGTSGIYEQYF